This is a list of T cell receptor beta chains from one sample in a study of brain T cells in children with intractable seizures. Some clones are missing from TCRdb's copy, which holds only in-frame ones; the method was immunoSEQ multiplex PCR. The sample holds about 340,000 clones; over 90% are singletons and the top ten take around 5%. The starting material was peripheral blood, obtained 4 to 5 months after surgery. Source of these receptors: a boy in the first two years of life with tuberous sclerosis and intractable seizures. Both conserved end residues are part of each CDR3. A D gene is named only where the DNA matches it firmly. Some rows have no size entry. The others give once, few or many, or a class for an expanded clone.

D gene	V gene	J gene	clone size	CDR3 DNA	CDR3 protein
.	TRBV30	TRBJ2-7	.	TGTGCCTGGAGTGAGTGGGGCCCCTACGAGCAGTACTTC	CAWSEWGPYEQYF
.	TRBV12-3/TRBV12-4	TRBJ2-5	.	TGTGCCAGCAGTTTAGAGGGAGAGACCCAGTACTTC	CASSLEGETQYF
.	TRBV4-1	TRBJ1-4	.	TGCGCCAGCAGCCCATTAAAAGACAGAATCAATGAAAAACTGTTTTTT	CASSPLKDRINEKLFF
.	TRBV27	TRBJ1-5	.	TGTGCCAGCAGTCAGCAAGGGTGGGCAGGGGATAATCAGCCCCAGCATTTT	CASSQQGWAGDNQPQHF
TRBD1	TRBV7-9	TRBJ1-2	once	TGTGCCAGCAGCTCTAGGACAGGGGGCTTTGGCTACACCTTC	CASSSRTGGFGYTF
.	TRBV9	TRBJ1-6	.	TGTGCCAGCAGCGTAGATGCCAGGTTTAATTCACCCCTCCACTTT	CASSVDARFNSPLHF
TRBD1	TRBV5-1	TRBJ1-6	.	TGCGCCAGCAGCACGACTTGGTTGGGACAGGGGGCGTATTCACCCCTCCACTTT	CASSTTWLGQGAYSPLHF
.	TRBV28	TRBJ1-2	.	TGTGCCAGCAGTTTGGGCAGGGGATTAGGTAGCTACACCTTC	CASSLGRGLGSYTF
.	TRBV30	TRBJ1-6	.	TGTGCCTGGAGTGTCGAGGGGGGACCAAATTCACCCCTCCACTTT	CAWSVEGGPNSPLHF
TRBD1	TRBV6-6	TRBJ1-5	.	TGTGCCAGCACCCAGGGGGCCGGCTATAGCAATCAGCCCCAGCATTTT	CASTQGAGYSNQPQHF
.	TRBV9	TRBJ2-1	.	TGTGCCAGCAGCGTAGCTACTTCTAGTCGGGTCCATGAGCAGTTCTTC	CASSVATSSRVHEQFF
.	TRBV19	TRBJ1-1	few	TGTGCCAGTAGTATAAGCATTGGGGCGAAGCTTTTCTTT	CASSISIGAKLFF
.	TRBV12-5	TRBJ1-1	.	TGTGCTAGTGGACTCAAGCCGGGGCTTGAAGCTTTCTTT	CASGLKPGLEAFF
.	TRBV14	TRBJ1-4	.	TGTGCCAGCAGCCAATTAGAAGGGGCGTGGGAAAAACTGTTTTTT	CASSQLEGAWEKLFF
.	TRBV5-1	TRBJ2-7	.	TGCGCCAGCAGCGCGGAGGTCTTCTACGAGCAGTACTTC	CASSAEVFYEQYF
.	TRBV5-1	TRBJ2-3	.	TGCGCCAGCAGCTTGGGAGTTCGGGCCCCCACAGATACGCAGTATTTT	CASSLGVRAPTDTQYF
TRBD1	TRBV6-5	TRBJ1-2	.	TGTGCCAGCAGTTACAGGCAGGGGGGCGGCTACACCTTC	CASSYRQGGGYTF
TRBD2	TRBV14	TRBJ2-7	once	TGTGCCAGCAGCCAAGGACTAGCCCTTTTCTACGAGCAGTACTTC	CASSQGLALFYEQYF
.	TRBV18	TRBJ1-3	.	TGTGCCAGCTCACCGAGGGGGGAAAACACCATATATTTT	CASSPRGENTIYF
.	TRBV27	TRBJ2-1	once	TGTGCCAGCAGTTTAGTGGACCGAGGGAATGAGCAGTTCTTC	CASSLVDRGNEQFF
.	TRBV18	TRBJ1-6	.	TGTGCCAGCTCCCTGCGGGGGTCCAATAATTCACCCCTCCACTTT	CASSLRGSNNSPLHF
.	TRBV10-1	TRBJ2-1	.	TGCGCCAGCAGTGAGCGACAGGTTACTGACTATCAAGAGCAGTTCTTC	CASSERQVTDYQEQFF
TRBD1	TRBV5-1	TRBJ1-4	.	TGCGCCAGCAGTAGGGACAGGAGCCGTGGTGAAAAACTGTTTTTT	CASSRDRSRGEKLFF
TRBD1	TRBV7-2	TRBJ1-2	.	TGTGCCAGCAGTCAAAAGGACAGGTGCCAGAACTATGGCTACACCTTC	CASSQKDRCQNYGYTF
.	TRBV4-2	TRBJ2-2	once	TGTGCCAGCAGCCAAGTCTTGGTAACCAACACCGGGGAGCTGTTTTTT	CASSQVLVTNTGELFF
TRBD2	TRBV5-1	TRBJ2-1	.	TGCGCCAGCAGTCCCGGGACTAGCGGATACAATGAGCAGTTCTTC	CASSPGTSGYNEQFF
TRBD1	TRBV29-1	TRBJ1-1	.	TGCAGCGGGGGGGACAGGAACACTGAAGCTTTCTTT	CSGGDRNTEAFF
TRBD1	TRBV10-3	TRBJ1-3	many	TGTGCCATCAGCGGGACAGGGGGATCTGGAAACACCATATATTTT	CAISGTGGSGNTIYF
.	TRBV7-3	TRBJ2-1	.	TGTGCCAGCAGCCTGGACGGGAACAATGAGCAGTTCTTC	CASSLDGNNEQFF
.	TRBV6-5	TRBJ2-2	.	TGTGCCAGCAGTTACTCGAGGGGATCGGGCACCGGGGAGCTGTTTTTT	CASSYSRGSGTGELFF
.	TRBV2	TRBJ1-1	.	TGTGCCTCAGCCCCCCTCGACACGAGGAACACTGAAGCTTTCTTT	CASAPLDTRNTEAFF
.	TRBV19	TRBJ1-1	.	TGTGCCAGTATCCGGCAGGCCATGAACACTGAAGCTTTCTTT	CASIRQAMNTEAFF